This note documents a single T cell receptor (beta chain) sequence. Repertoires were generated with immunoSEQ multiplex PCR, while TCRdb's copy carries only in-frame clones and drops some. The sample lists over 150,000 clones, around 81% occurring once. The entry originates in a study of blood T cell repertoires in COVID-19. Sequenced material: peripheral blood. The receptor was derived from a man between 65 and 85 years old with active or convalescent COVID-19.

The CDR3 DNA sequence: TGTGCCACCAGCAAAAACGCCGGGACTAGCGGGGGAACCCAGTACTTC. It translates to CATSKNAGTSGGTQYF. The V gene is TRBV15, the J gene TRBJ2-5; TRBD2 agrees at 14 bases. The CDR3 is made up of 16 amino acids. The J segment lost 8 bases and the V segment lost 4 bases, leaving 9 bases of the junction unmatched. Germline CDR1 and CDR2: LNHNV and YYDKDF (reference sequence).